The T cell receptor beta chain under discussion was sequenced for a study of cytomegalovirus exposure and HLA in healthy donors (dated by TCRdb to about 2017). For the study in its entirety: An earlier analysis of roughly 500 of the donors reported approximately 270 Gb of sequence data and approximately 110 million unique TCR beta sequences from some 180 million T cells. The later analysis used no new phenotypic data to find candidate immune exposures, relying instead on TCR beta sequences and their occurrence across donors. To predict cytomegalovirus infection status, the study brought together high-throughput TCR immunosequencing, statistical association of individual TCRs with disease status, and machine learning. Genome-wide SNP genotypes for about three fifths of the 666 donors were used in a later genetic analysis, which treated that subset as a discovery cohort. To study patterns of TCR occurrence, a later analysis re-analyzed previously published TCR beta repertoires from just over 650 donors and added high-resolution HLA genotyping. The study was designed to test whether signatures of past pathogen exposure could be identified by cataloging public T cell receptors. Among over 350 genotyped donors of the cohort, an average of about 240,000 unique TCR beta nucleotide sequences were sequenced per donor, around 20% of them non-productive. The genetic ancestry cluster associated with self-reported Caucasian donors included approximately 85% of the roughly 400 genotyped donors. Donor age, sex, ethnicity and CMV serostatus were compiled together with the repertoire data. Every repertoire in the discovery cohort had been generated on one and the same sequencing platform. In addition to the first cohort of 666 subjects, a separate validation cohort of 130 or so different subjects was used. The number of donors typed differed by locus, with 629-630 for A, B, C, DRB1 and DQB1, about 500 for DQA1, under 610 for DPA1, and some 470 for DPB1. In an earlier analysis of several hundred of the donors, high-throughput TCR beta sequencing was used to judge whether each TCR beta V gene segment behaved as functional or pseudogenic. The study used immunosequencing to profile the T cell repertoires of approximately 650 subjects and linked those repertoires to cytomegalovirus serostatus. HLA typing covered class I and class II loci at four-digit resolution. An early release that covered fewer than 800 HLA-typed donors contained around 330 gigabases of sequencing data and 70 million to 100 million unique TCR sequences. Because of strong linkage in the cohort, roughly 5 DR-DQ haplotypes were treated as single units for association and clustering. On the study overall, not on this receptor specifically: A cluster of highly shared sequence variants was judged likely to be a technical artifact of the sequencing pipeline. Some IMGT-functional V segments, including TRBV6-2 and TRBV6-3, could not be told apart with the 87-base-pair reads, so those segments were excluded. In a later analysis, several top co-occurrence clusters were reported to appear linked to parvovirus B19, influenza, CMV and Epstein-Barr virus. A further reported finding was that TCR beta sequences accurately predicted the HLA-A and HLA-B alleles for most subjects in the first cohort. In a later analysis, most CMV-associated TCR beta chains were found to appear HLA-restricted, with HLA associations seemingly driven largely by CMV exposure. Roughly uniform sequencing depth across donors was assumed in presence/absence analyses, although this assumption may not hold. According to a later analysis, TCR association rates differed among HLA loci, with DRB1 alleles showing the most associated TCRs and HLA-C alleles showing the fewest. Cytomegalovirus status was reported to be diagnosed by the classifier with high specificity and sensitivity in both the original and validation cohorts. Assigning TCR associations to individual alleles was difficult when HLA alleles, especially DR and DQ, strongly co-occurred. It was suggested by the authors that the approach could potentially be generalized to other disease states and immunological phenotypes. Immune exposure information for the cohort was limited to CMV serostatus. An earlier analysis of approximately 530 of the donors showed that most TCR beta V segments appeared in productive rearrangements either about 87% or about 30% of the time, which broadly matched IMGT annotations. Compared with equally common non-associated chains, HLA-associated TCR beta chains in a later analysis were more clonally expanded and had lower generation probabilities. Compared with the roughly 670-donor mean, donors in an Asian-associated ancestry cluster had fewer N-insertions in productive TCRs, according to a later genetic analysis. Linkage disequilibrium might explain the correlated functional status among segregating V segments, but an unknown experimental factor could not be excluded. In vitro tests confirmed that a few of the cytomegalovirus-associated TCR beta chains recognize cytomegalovirus antigens. In the study, approximately 160 TCR beta chains were listed as associated with cytomegalovirus. The earlier analysis of approximately 560 of the donors excluded some 15 rarely observed V segments, including chromosome 9 orphons, because counts were too low. In this cohort, only TCR beta chains were sequenced, and detectable features were limited by the absence of alpha or paired-chain data. At a false discovery rate of 0.05, a later analysis linked some 17,000 TCR beta sequences to specific HLA alleles. Most TCR sequences were observed very rarely across donors, whereas some public TCRs were present in many individuals. An association between a missense DCLRE1C variant and V-gene and J-gene trimming of TCR beta chains was found in a later genetic analysis and replicated in an independent cohort. Because HLA typing was missing for some donors at each locus, association tests included only the typed subset.

The cohort comprised some 700 healthy bone marrow donors. At the time of sampling, all cohort members were nominally healthy, though unrecorded immune exposures were likely present. The donor tested CMV seropositive, placing the donor among the 289 seropositive members of the cohort. A peripheral blood sample was collected from each donor, and TCR beta sequencing was performed on peripheral blood mononuclear cells. The Qiagen DNeasy Blood Extraction Kit was used to extract genomic DNA from the blood cell samples. The CDR3 runs 14 residues from the cysteine to the phenylalanine. The kept DNA is CDR3 alone, 42 bases in frame from the first base. Taken from the germline V gene (reference sequence), the CDR1 and CDR2 loops are SEHNR and FQNEAQ. The V end gives up 7 bases and the J end 7 bases, leaving 10 bases in the junction not matched to a gene. In its sample, this clone was seen once. Its antigen is still unknown. No base qualities exist here, and no much larger clone lies one base off it.

The library was prepared using the immunoSEQ multiplex PCR assay. A mixture of 60 forward primers for TCR Vbeta segments and 13 reverse primers for TCR Jbeta segments was used in the multiplex PCR. Amplification of the CDR3 region of rearranged TCR beta genes was performed with a multiplex PCR assay on genomic DNA. On the Illumina HiSeq System, the amplified TCR beta libraries were sequenced as 87-base-pair reads. Per the original workflow: Across the roughly 700 repertoires, a later analysis counted 78 million or so unique TCR beta chains, 9.5 million to 12 million of which were shared by at least two donors. Raw reads were error-corrected and collapsed into unique sequences by a nearest-neighbor algorithm in which closely related sequences were merged to remove PCR and sequencing errors. To assign V, D and J gene segments, CDR3 sequences were aligned to IMGT reference sequences. For a sequence to be retained, a match of at least six nucleotides was required to both a V gene segment and a J gene segment. Rearrangements were called productive when the CDR3 lacked stop codons and stayed in frame with V and J; all others were non-productive. CDR3 was defined by IMGT convention, running from the second conserved V-encoded cysteine to the conserved J-encoded phenylalanine. The earlier analysis of some 600 of the donors excluded sequences that lacked an unambiguous match to a single V gene segment. In an earlier analysis of roughly 500 of the donors, V segments were called functional above 56.7% productive rearrangements and were called segregating when the between-donor standard deviation exceeded 5%. To diagnose cytomegalovirus status from the catalog of TCR beta chain sequences, a statistical classification framework was built. In a later analysis, TCR nucleotide sequences were compared against IMGT/GENE-DB human TR gene sequences so that V and J genes could be assigned. The TCRdist pipeline was used in a later analysis to assign CDR3 sequences and most-parsimonious VDJ recombination scenarios. In a later analysis, each TCR beta chain was defined by its CDR3 amino acid sequence together with its V-gene family, and reads without a unique V-gene family were excluded. A later analysis removed several hundred highly shared, low-generation-probability nucleotide sequences to deal with suspected cross-contamination and a sequencing artifact. A later analysis calculated a clonal expansion index for each public chain from normalized within-repertoire ranks of inferred template counts. In a later analysis, generation probabilities were computed using a VDJ recombination model fitted to out-of-frame rearrangements, and the results were checked against IGoR. In a later analysis, TCR-TCR, TCR-HLA and TCR-CMV co-occurrence was scored with hypergeometric tests, and a repertoire-size bias correction was applied to TCR pairs. In a later analysis, false discovery rates were estimated by permuting HLA or CMV assignments 20 times. In a later analysis, co-occurring TCRs were grouped with DBSCAN, and TCRdist sequence similarity was added when clustering was performed within HLA-allele-positive subsets. Repertoires with fewer than 30,000 or more than 120,000 public chains, plus five repertoires with anomalous nucleotide sharing, were excluded from co-occurrence clustering. What TCRdb holds here is the immuneACCESS table cut down to in-frame rearrangements. Part of the clones is not present; checked against another copy, under half of the missing clones reflect an unresolved V gene, and the others are unexplained. V and J calls plus clone size are reproduced from that table; the DNA served to infer D and trimming. Here the sample has tens of thousands of clones; around three quarters occur a single time. Over 13% of the sample goes to the ten largest clones.

This receptor chain uses TRBV7-9 and TRBJ2-7, and 10 bases in between align with TRBD2. The clonotype originates from a woman aged 45-59 years in good health and CMV-seropositive. The sample was PBMCs. This receptor has the CDR3 CASTQWVAGGEQYF. DNA sequence: TGTGCCAGCACTCAATGGGTAGCGGGAGGAGAGCAGTACTTC. This CDR3, with the reference TRBV7-9 and TRBJ2-7 proteins standing in past its ends, gives the full variable domain DTGVSQNPRHKITKRGQNVTFRCDPISEHNRLYWYRQTLGQGPEFLTYFQNEAQLEKSRLLSDRFSAERPKGSFSTLEIQRTEQGDSAMYLCASTQWVAGGEQYFGPGTRLTVT.